These 4 T cell receptor beta chains were all obtained from the same sample, sequenced in a study of cytomegalovirus exposure and HLA in healthy donors. Both 60 Vbeta primers and 13 Jbeta primers went into the PCR. Measured with immunoSEQ multiplex PCR; TCRdb has only the in-frame clones, and not every one. The sample includes 180,000 or so clones, 75% to 90% of them seen just once. Material: PBMCs. The origin of the receptors is a man aged 18 to 30 in good health and CMV-seropositive.

This chain links TRBV11-1 with TRBJ1-1; D not certain. Trimming took off 5 bases at V and 0 bases at J, with 16 bases between the two ends. The germline V gene encodes CDR1 SGHAT and CDR2 FQDESV (reference sequence). The CDR3 runs 16 residues. CDR3 sequence: CASSHYSWQLNTEAFF. The CDR3 DNA sequence: TGTGCCAGCAGCCACTACTCTTGGCAGCTGAACACTGAAGCTTTCTTT.

V and J are TRBV6-5 and TRBJ2-5; 8 bases align to TRBD1. The CDR3 runs to 13 residues. Per germline, CDR1 MNHEY and CDR2 SVGAGI. V shed 5 bases, J shed 5 bases, and the junction held 4 bases outside the gene matches. The CDR3 coding sequence is TGTGCCAGCAGTGGACAGGGTTGGGAGACCCAGTACTTC. Protein product: CASSGQGWETQYF.

The V and J genes are TRBV25-1 and TRBJ2-5, with 8 bases aligning to TRBD1. CDR3 length: 15 residues. Trimming cost V 3 bases and J 4 bases; bases outside gene matches: 7. CDR1 MGHDK and CDR2 SYGVNS come from the germline V gene. This chain's CDR3 is CASSDPGQGTETQYF. In nucleotides, the CDR3 is TGTGCCAGCAGTGACCCCGGACAGGGAACAGAGACCCAGTACTTC.

The chain links TRBV4-2 to TRBJ1-3; no definite D call. Germline CDR1 reads LGHNA; CDR2 reads YNFKEQ. Trimming removed 1 base at V and 4 bases at J, with 8 bases between. There are 14 residues in the CDR3. CDR3: CASSQGREGNTIYF. CDR3 coding DNA: TGTGCCAGCAGCCAAGGTCGCGAGGGAAACACCATATATTTT.